The entry below gives a single T cell receptor (beta chain) sequence along with its context. The data are from a study of T cell responses to AZD1222 COVID-19 vaccine. Germline-derived CDR1 and CDR2 are KGHDR and SFDVKD. V lost 9 bases and J lost 2; bases outside the gene matches: 5. The CDR3 runs 14 residues. Using immunoSEQ multiplex PCR, the repertoire was profiled, and TCRdb retains in-frame clones only, with some absent. The sample yields approximately 50,000 clones, 65% to 90% seen once. The origin of this receptor is an adult who received the AZD1222 COVID-19 vaccine. The sample consisted of peripheral blood, taken 28 days after the second AZD1222 dose. V gene TRBV24-1 combines with J gene TRBJ1-5; 8 nucleotides agree with TRBD1. CDR3 sequence (DNA): TGTGCCACCGATCCGGGACAGGGCAATCAGCCCCAGCATTTT. This translates into CATDPGQGNQPQHF.